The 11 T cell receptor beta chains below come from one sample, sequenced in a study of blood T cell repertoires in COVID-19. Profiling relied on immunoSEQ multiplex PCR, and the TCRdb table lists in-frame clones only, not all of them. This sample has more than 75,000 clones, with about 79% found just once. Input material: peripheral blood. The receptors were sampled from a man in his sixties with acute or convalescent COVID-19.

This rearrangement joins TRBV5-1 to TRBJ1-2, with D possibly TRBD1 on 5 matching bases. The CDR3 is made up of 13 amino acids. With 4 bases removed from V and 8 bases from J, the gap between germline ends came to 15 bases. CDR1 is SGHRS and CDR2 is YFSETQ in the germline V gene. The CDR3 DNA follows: TGCGCCAGCAGCCCCGGGGGACCTACCGGCTACACCTTC. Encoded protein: CASSPGGPTGYTF.

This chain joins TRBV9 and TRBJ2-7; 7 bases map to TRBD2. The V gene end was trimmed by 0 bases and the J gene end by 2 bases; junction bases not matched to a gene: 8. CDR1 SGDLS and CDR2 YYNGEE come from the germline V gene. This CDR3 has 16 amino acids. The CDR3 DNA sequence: TGTGCCAGCAGCGTAGATAGTGGACTAGGAGCCTACGAGCAGTACTTC. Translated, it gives CASSVDSGLGAYEQYF.

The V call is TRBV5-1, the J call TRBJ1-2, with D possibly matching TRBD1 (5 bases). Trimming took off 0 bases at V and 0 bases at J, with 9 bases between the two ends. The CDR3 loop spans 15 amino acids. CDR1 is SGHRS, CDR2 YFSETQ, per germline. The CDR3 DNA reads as TGCGCCAGCAGCTTGGCCGCAGGGACTAACTATGGCTACACCTTC. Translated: CASSLAAGTNYGYTF.

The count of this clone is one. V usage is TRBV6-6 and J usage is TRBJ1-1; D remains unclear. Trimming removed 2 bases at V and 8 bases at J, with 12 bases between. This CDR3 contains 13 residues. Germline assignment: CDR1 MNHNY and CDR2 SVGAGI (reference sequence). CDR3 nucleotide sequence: TGTGCCAGCAGTTACCTTAGCCGGGAGGAAGCTTTCTTT. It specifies CASSYLSREEAFF.

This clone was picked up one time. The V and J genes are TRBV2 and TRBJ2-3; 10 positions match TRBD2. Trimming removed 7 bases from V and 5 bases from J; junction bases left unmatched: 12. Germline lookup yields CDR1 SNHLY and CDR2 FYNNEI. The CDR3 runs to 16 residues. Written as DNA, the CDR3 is TGTGCCAGCAATCCCGAGCGAGCGGGGGGGCGAGATACGCAGTATTTT. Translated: CASNPERAGGRDTQYF.

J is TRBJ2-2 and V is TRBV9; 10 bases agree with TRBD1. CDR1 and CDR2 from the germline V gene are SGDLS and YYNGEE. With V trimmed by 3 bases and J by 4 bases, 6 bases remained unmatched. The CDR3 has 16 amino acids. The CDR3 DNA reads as TGTGCCAGCAGCGAGGGGGACAGGGGTTTCACCGGGGAGCTGTTTTTT. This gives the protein CASSEGDRGFTGELFF.

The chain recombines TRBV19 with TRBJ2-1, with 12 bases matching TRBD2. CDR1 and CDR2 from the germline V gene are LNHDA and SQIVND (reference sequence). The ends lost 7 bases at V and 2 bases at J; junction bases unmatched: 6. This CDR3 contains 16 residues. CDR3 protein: CASNPTSGGPYNEQFF. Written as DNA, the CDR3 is TGTGCCAGTAATCCGACTAGCGGGGGCCCCTACAATGAGCAGTTCTTC.

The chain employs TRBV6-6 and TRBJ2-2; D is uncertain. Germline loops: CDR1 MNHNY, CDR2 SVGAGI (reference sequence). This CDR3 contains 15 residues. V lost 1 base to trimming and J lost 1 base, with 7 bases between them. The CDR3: CASSYLGQNTGELFF. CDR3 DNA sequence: TGTGCCAGCAGTTACTTGGGCCAGAACACCGGGGAGCTGTTTTTT.

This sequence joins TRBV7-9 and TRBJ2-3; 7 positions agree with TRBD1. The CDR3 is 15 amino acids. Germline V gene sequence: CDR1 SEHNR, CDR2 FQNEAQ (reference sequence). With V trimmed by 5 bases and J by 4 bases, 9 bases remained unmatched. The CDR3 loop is CASSPTTGAADTQYF. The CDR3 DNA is TGTGCCAGCAGCCCGACCACAGGGGCGGCAGATACGCAGTATTTT.

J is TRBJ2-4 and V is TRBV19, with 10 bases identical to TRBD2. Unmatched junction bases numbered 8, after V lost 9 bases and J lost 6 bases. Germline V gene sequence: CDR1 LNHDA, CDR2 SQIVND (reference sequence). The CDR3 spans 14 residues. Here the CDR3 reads CASTGTSAVNIQYF. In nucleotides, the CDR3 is TGTGCCAGCACCGGGACTAGCGCTGTAAACATTCAGTACTTC.

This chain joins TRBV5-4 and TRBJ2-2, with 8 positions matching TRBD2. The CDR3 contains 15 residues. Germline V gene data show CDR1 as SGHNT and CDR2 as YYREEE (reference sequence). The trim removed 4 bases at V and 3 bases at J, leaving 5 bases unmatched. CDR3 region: CASSPRGGDTGELFF. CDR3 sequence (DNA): TGTGCCAGCAGCCCCCGGGGGGGGGACACCGGGGAGCTGTTTTTT.